This T cell receptor (beta chain) was retrieved from a study of blood T cell repertoires in COVID-19. Assay: immunoSEQ multiplex PCR; the TCRdb copy retains only in-frame clones and omits some. This sample has about 300,000 clones, with around nine tenths found just once. This clone was picked up one time. The CDR3 has 14 residues. Germline values: CDR1 SGHRS, CDR2 YFSETQ. The ends lost 3 bases at V and 3 bases at J; junction bases unmatched: 5. Specimen: peripheral blood. V and J are TRBV5-1 and TRBJ2-7; 8 nucleotides agree with TRBD1. The sequence was obtained from a man between 70 and 80 years old with acute or convalescent COVID-19. As DNA, the CDR3 is TGCGCCAGCAGCTCCGGGACAGGTCGCTACGAGCAGTACTTC. This translates into CASSSGTGRYEQYF.